The TCR beta chain described here comes from a study of T-cell memory formation after mild COVID-19. Each CDR3 protein is one row after TCRdb ran MiXCR on the 5' RACE reads. The sample has about 440,000 distinct CDR3 sequences, about 19% seen once. Study-wide results and limits: That cross-reactive memory joined was suggested by some responding clones appearing in pre-infection memory.

Germline CDR1 LGHDT, CDR2 YNNKEL (reference sequence). The CDR3 spans 13 residues. V lost 4 bases, J lost 3 bases, and 9 bases lay in between. This clonotype has a handful of counts. Its antigen remains unidentified. Sequencing was carried out using PBMCs or a T cell subset sorted from them (not recorded which). V gene TRBV3-1 combines with J gene TRBJ2-5; D uncertain. The clonotype originates from an adult woman who had mild COVID-19 (a few samples of this study predate the infection). Cell type and time point are not known. The CDR3 nucleotides read TGTGCCAGCAGCCGCCGGCCCGAAGAGACCCAGTACTTC. It specifies CASSRRPEETQYF.